The rows below give T cell receptor beta chains drawn from one sample of a study of cytomegalovirus exposure and HLA in healthy donors. Method: immunoSEQ multiplex PCR; TCRdb's copy keeps in-frame clones and lacks some. The sample lists around 180,000 clones; around 77% were seen once. Material: PBMCs. These receptors all come from a man between 60 and 70 years old in good health and CMV-seronegative. Each CDR3 is given with its conserved first and last residue. D genes are given only for firm matches. Clone size is shown for a subset of rows, as once, few, many or a class of expanded clone.

J gene,V gene,clone size,D gene,CDR3 protein,CDR3 DNA
TRBJ1-1,TRBV10-3,NA,NA,CAIKDSTNTEAFF,TGTGCCATTAAAGACAGCACGAACACTGAAGCTTTCTTT
TRBJ2-7,TRBV7-8,NA,TRBD2,CASSSTSGSSYEQYF,TGTGCCAGCAGCTCGACTAGCGGAAGCTCCTACGAGCAGTACTTC
TRBJ2-1,TRBV6-5,few,NA,CASSYDVRSYNEQFF,TGTGCCAGCAGTTACGATGTGCGCTCCTACAATGAGCAGTTCTTC
TRBJ1-2,TRBV6-5,NA,NA,CASSPGCGYTF,TGTGCCAGCAGTCCAGGGTGTGGCTACACCTTC
TRBJ1-3,TRBV5-6,once,TRBD1,CASSLQGAAGNTIYF,TGTGCCAGCAGTTTACAGGGGGCGGCGGGAAACACCATATATTTT
TRBJ2-1,TRBV9,NA,TRBD2,CASSVQRGANEQFF,TGTGCCAGCAGCGTGCAGCGGGGGGCCAATGAGCAGTTCTTC
TRBJ2-3,TRBV2,NA,TRBD1,CASSKDRGTDTQYF,TGTGCCAGCAGTAAGGACAGGGGTACAGATACGCAGTATTTT
TRBJ1-5,TRBV30,NA,NA,CAWSERGSARGNQPQHF,TGTGCCTGGAGTGAAAGAGGTTCGGCGCGGGGCAATCAGCCCCAGCATTTT
TRBJ2-3,TRBV10-3,NA,TRBD1,CAISESDREQDTQYF,TGTGCCATCAGTGAGTCGGACAGGGAACAGGATACGCAGTATTTT
TRBJ1-5,TRBV19,NA,NA,CASMPGKNQPQHF,TGTGCCAGTATGCCAGGGAAAAATCAGCCCCAGCATTTT